The 26 T cell receptor beta chains below come from one sample, sequenced in a study of PD-1 blockade in classical Hodgkin lymphoma. All the patients suffered relapse after autologous stem cell transplantation, and brentuximab vedotin exposure differed. Profiling relied on immunoSEQ multiplex PCR, and the TCRdb table lists in-frame clones only, not all of them. Of some 18,000 clones in the sample, 82% were seen once. The sample consisted of peripheral blood mononuclear cells (PBMCs), taken before the second cycle of nivolumab. The origin of the receptors is a human donor with classical Hodgkin lymphoma.

The rearrangement links TRBV7-9 to TRBJ2-2; D remains ambiguous. Germline assignment: CDR1 SEHNR and CDR2 FQNEAQ (reference sequence). Trimming took off 6 bases at V and 0 bases at J, with 5 bases between the two ends. CDR3 length: 13 amino acids. CDR3 residues: CASSLSNTGELFF. Here the CDR3 DNA reads TGTGCCAGCAGTCTGTCGAACACCGGGGAGCTGTTTTTT.

The J gene is TRBJ2-7, the V gene TRBV21-1; TRBD1 was called by the table and not checked on the DNA. TRBV21-1 is termed a pseudogene. The CDR3 sequence is 10 residues long. The CDR3 loop is CASSRDRPSF. The CDR3 nucleotides are TGTGCCAGCAGCCGGGACAGGCCGAGCTTC.

The rearrangement links TRBV7-2 to TRBJ1-3; D call uncertain. The germline V and J ends were trimmed by 5 bases and 0 bases, with 14 bases remaining between them. The CDR3 totals 16 residues. CDR1 is SGHTA, CDR2 FQGNSA, per germline. CDR3 DNA sequence: TGTGCCAGCAGCCGCGATAGTGCCCTCTCTGGAAACACCATATATTTT. Translation gives CASSRDSALSGNTIYF.

This clone appeared a single time. The chain joins TRBV7-8 to TRBJ2-5, with TRBD1 as a possible D gene (6 bases). Trimming stripped 6 bases from V and 4 bases from J, with 15 bases between. Germline-derived CDR1 and CDR2 are SGHVS and FQNEAQ. CDR3 length: 14 residues. DNA for the CDR3: TGTGCCAGCAGTTTTACAGGGTATGGAGAGACCCAGTACTTC. This gives the protein CASSFTGYGETQYF.

The chain has TRBV7-2 and TRBJ2-7, with D uncertain. CDR1 is SGHTA and CDR2 is FQGNSA in the germline V gene. This CDR3 comprises 15 residues. Trimming took 1 base from V and 7 from J, leaving 17 bases between them. The CDR3 protein is CASSLEFVTPGEQYF. Here the CDR3 DNA reads TGTGCCAGCAGCTTAGAATTTGTGACCCCTGGGGAGCAGTACTTC.

The chain has TRBV5-4 and TRBJ1-6, with D perhaps TRBD1 (5 bases). Germline CDR1 SGHNT, CDR2 YYREEE (reference sequence). The CDR3 length is 16 residues. V lost 5 bases and J lost 9, with 21 bases in between. CDR3 in amino acids: CASSDHRTPSRSPLHF. As DNA, the CDR3 is TGTGCCAGCAGTGACCATCGGACACCGTCTCGTTCACCCCTCCACTTT.

J is TRBJ1-6 and V is TRBV19; D ambiguous. Trimming left V 11 bases short and J 10 bases short, with 18 bases between. This CDR3 region has 13 residues. CDR1 is LNHDA, CDR2 SQIVND, per germline (reference sequence). The CDR3 here is CAARADFSSPLHF. CDR3 sequence (DNA): TGTGCCGCTAGAGCGGACTTCTCCTCACCCCTCCACTTT.

The chain links TRBV19 to TRBJ2-7; a possible D gene is TRBD1 (5 bases). This CDR3 region has 13 residues. Germline assignment: CDR1 LNHDA and CDR2 SQIVND (reference sequence). Between the trimmed V and J ends, which lost 9 bases and 5 bases, there was a span of 17 bases. CDR3 coding DNA: TGTGCCAGATCCCTAAAACAGGTCCACGAGCAGTACTTC. It translates to CARSLKQVHEQYF.

V gene TRBV5-1 combines with J gene TRBJ2-7; D may match TRBD1 or TRBD2 (5 bases each). Per the germline V gene, CDR1 is SGHRS and CDR2 is YFSETQ. The CDR3 loop spans 14 amino acids. Trimming cost V 1 base and J 0 bases, with 8 bases left between them. CDR3 loop: CASSLRGTSYEQYF. CDR3 DNA sequence: TGCGCCAGCAGCTTGCGGGGCACCTCCTACGAGCAGTACTTC.

This clone has only one observation. CDR3 nucleotides: TGTGCCATCAGTGAGTTAGGCGGGGGGCAGGCAGGGGAGCAGTACTTC. Translated, it gives CAISELGGGQAGEQYF. The V and J genes are TRBV10-3 and TRBJ2-7; the match to TRBD2 covers 8 bases. The CDR3 has 16 amino acids. Germline-derived CDR1 and CDR2 are ENHRY and SYGVKD. V lost 1 base to trimming and J lost 7 bases; unmatched junction nucleotides: 12.

V and J are TRBV21-1 and TRBJ2-2; the D segment call TRBD1 is taken from the table without a DNA check. TRBV21-1 is recorded as a pseudogene. The CDR3 spans 15 residues. CDR3 sequence: CAIGRDRVPTGELFF. Written as DNA, the CDR3 is TGTGCCATTGGGAGGGACAGGGTTCCGACCGGGGAGCTGTTTTTT.

This rearrangement joins TRBV2 to TRBJ2-2; TRBD1 matches 10 bases. The CDR3 has 16 residues. With 6 bases clipped from V and 2 bases from J, the junction kept 6 bases outside the gene matches. Germline values: CDR1 SNHLY, CDR2 FYNNEI. CDR3 region: CASRVRQGANTGELFF. CDR3 DNA: TGTGCCAGCAGGGTTCGACAGGGGGCAAACACCGGGGAGCTGTTTTTT.

This clone turned up a few times. V and J are TRBV7-2 and TRBJ1-2; TRBD1 matches 9 bases. Unmatched junction bases numbered 12, after V lost 4 bases and J lost 6 bases. The CDR3 covers 16 residues. Looked up from germline, CDR1 is SGHTA and CDR2 is FQGNSA. DNA for the CDR3: TGTGCCAGCAGCTCTCTCCCGACAGGGGGGGGCCATGGCTACACCTTC. It is translated as CASSSLPTGGGHGYTF.

The chain has TRBV5-5 and TRBJ1-4; the match to TRBD1 covers 12 bases. The germline V gene encodes CDR1 SGHKS and CDR2 YYEKEE (reference sequence). Trimming took 3 bases from V and 10 from J; bases not matched to a gene: 4. The length of the CDR3 is 14 residues. CDR3 loop: CASSWDRGRGKLFF. The CDR3 DNA reads as TGTGCCAGCAGCTGGGACAGGGGGCGAGGAAAACTGTTTTTT.

The CDR3 sequence: CASGNANYGYTF. In DNA, the CDR3 is TGTGCTAGTGGAAACGCTAACTATGGCTACACCTTC. The chain links TRBV12-5 to TRBJ1-2; D gene uncertain. V lost 6 bases, J lost 0 bases, and 5 bases lay in between. The CDR3 has 12 amino acids. Germline assignment: CDR1 LGHNT and CDR2 FRNRAP.

A single count supports this clone. The V gene is TRBV6-1, the J gene TRBJ1-5, with D maybe TRBD1 (5 bases). The CDR3 runs 13 residues. With 5 bases removed from V and 9 bases from J, the gap between germline ends came to 14 bases. The V gene's germline CDR1 is MNHNS and CDR2 SASEGT. Here the CDR3 reads CASSSPKGTPQHF. In DNA, the CDR3 is TGTGCCAGCAGTTCACCGAAGGGGACGCCCCAGCATTTT.

The CDR3 coding sequence is TGTGCCATCAGCGGAGGACTAGCGGGGGAAGATACGCAGTATTTT. As protein: CAISGGLAGEDTQYF. This chain links TRBV10-3 with TRBJ2-3; 13 bases align to TRBD2. Germline assignment: CDR1 ENHRY and CDR2 SYGVKD. This CDR3 region has 15 residues. With 6 bases clipped from V and 5 bases from J, the junction kept 5 bases outside the gene matches.

This clone showed up just a few times. V gene TRBV2 combines with J gene TRBJ2-7; 7 bases align to TRBD1. Germline V gene lookup returns CDR1 SNHLY and CDR2 FYNNEI. The CDR3 has 13 residues. V shed 5 bases, J shed 4 bases, and the junction held 5 bases outside the gene matches. The CDR3 is CASSKQTGYEQYF. The CDR3 DNA is TGTGCCAGCAGTAAACAGACAGGGTACGAGCAGTACTTC.

The chain joins TRBV5-8 to TRBJ2-5; 7 nucleotides line up with TRBD1. Trimming took 5 bases from V and 1 from J; bases not matched to a gene: 2. Germline-derived CDR1 and CDR2 are SGHTS and YDEGEE. The CDR3 loop spans 13 amino acids. This CDR3 is CASSRDSQETQYF. CDR3 sequence (DNA): TGTGCCAGCAGTCGGGACAGCCAAGAGACCCAGTACTTC.

V and J are TRBV19 and TRBJ2-6; D is unclear. V was clipped by 7 bases and J by 0 bases, with 10 bases between them. Germline CDR1 and CDR2: LNHDA and SQIVND (reference sequence). The CDR3 sequence is 15 residues long. The CDR3 here is CASKQDNSGANVLTF. The CDR3, as DNA: TGTGCCAGTAAGCAGGATAACTCTGGGGCCAACGTCCTGACTTTC.

This chain connects TRBV7-9 to TRBJ2-3, with D unclear. Germline lookup yields CDR1 SEHNR and CDR2 FQNEAQ (reference sequence). This CDR3 is 12 amino acids long. V was pared by 1 base and J by 5 bases, with 4 bases between. CDR3: CASSLVRDTQYF. CDR3 DNA sequence: TGTGCCAGCAGCTTAGTACGAGATACGCAGTATTTT.

The rearrangement links TRBV30 to TRBJ1-5; 8 bases match TRBD1. Germline V gene lookup returns CDR1 GTSNPN and CDR2 SVGIG (reference sequence). CDR3 size: 13 residues. V was pared by 2 bases and J by 7 bases, with 4 bases of the junction left unmatched. This CDR3 reads CAWSPQGDQPQHF. CDR3 nucleotides: TGTGCCTGGAGTCCACAGGGGGACCAGCCCCAGCATTTT.

The chain joins TRBV7-2 to TRBJ1-2; TRBD1 matches at 7 bases. Losses at the gene ends were 2 bases for V and 3 bases for J; bases not matched to a gene: 6. CDR3 length: 15 residues. From germline, CDR1 is SGHTA and CDR2 FQGNSA. The chain's CDR3 is CASSLIPGGDYGYTF. For the CDR3, the DNA is TGTGCCAGCAGCTTAATCCCAGGGGGGGACTATGGCTACACCTTC.

This chain connects TRBV5-1 to TRBJ2-1; D is perhaps TRBD2 (5 bases). Germline loops: CDR1 SGHRS, CDR2 YFSETQ. This CDR3 spans 15 amino acids. With 0 bases removed from V and 1 base from J, the gap between germline ends came to 8 bases. The CDR3 DNA sequence: TGCGCCAGCAGCTTGGTGCAGCGGTCCTACAATGAGCAGTTCTTC. It codes for CASSLVQRSYNEQFF.

The V gene is TRBV7-2, the J gene TRBJ2-3; D may correspond to TRBD1 or TRBD2 (5 bases each). V dropped 6 bases and J dropped 1 base, with 11 bases sitting between them. Germline loops: CDR1 SGHTA, CDR2 FQGNSA. This CDR3 is built from 14 residues. As DNA, the CDR3 is TGTGCCAGCAGTCGAGGGACCCGCACAGATACGCAGTATTTT. Translated, it gives CASSRGTRTDTQYF.

The chain carries TRBV5-1 and TRBJ2-7; D call uncertain. CDR1 SGHRS and CDR2 YFSETQ come from the germline V gene. This CDR3 has 13 amino acids. With 2 bases removed from V and 1 base from J, the gap between germline ends came to 7 bases. The CDR3 nucleotides read TGCGCCAGCAGCTTTAGTGGGTCCTACGAGCAGTACTTC. Translating it yields CASSFSGSYEQYF.